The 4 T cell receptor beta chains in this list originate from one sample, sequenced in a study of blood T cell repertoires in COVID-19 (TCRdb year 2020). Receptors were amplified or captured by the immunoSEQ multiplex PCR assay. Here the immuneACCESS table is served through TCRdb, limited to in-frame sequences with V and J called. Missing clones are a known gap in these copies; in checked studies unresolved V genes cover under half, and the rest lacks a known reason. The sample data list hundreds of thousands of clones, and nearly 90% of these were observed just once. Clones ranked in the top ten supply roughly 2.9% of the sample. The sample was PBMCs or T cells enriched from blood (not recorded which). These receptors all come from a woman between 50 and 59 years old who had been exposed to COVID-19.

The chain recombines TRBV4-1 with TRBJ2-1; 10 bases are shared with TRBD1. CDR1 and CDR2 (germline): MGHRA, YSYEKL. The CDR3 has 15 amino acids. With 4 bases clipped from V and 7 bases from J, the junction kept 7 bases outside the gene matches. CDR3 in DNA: TGCGCCAGCAGCCGCGGACAGGGGGTGAGGAATGAGCAGTTCTTC. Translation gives CASSRGQGVRNEQFF.

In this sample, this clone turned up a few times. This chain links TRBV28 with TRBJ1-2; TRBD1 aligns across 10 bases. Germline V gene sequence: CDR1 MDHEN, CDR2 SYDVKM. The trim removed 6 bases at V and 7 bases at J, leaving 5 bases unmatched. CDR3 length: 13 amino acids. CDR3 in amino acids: CASRPGTGVGYTF. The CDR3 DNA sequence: TGTGCCAGCAGACCCGGGACAGGGGTTGGCTACACCTTC.

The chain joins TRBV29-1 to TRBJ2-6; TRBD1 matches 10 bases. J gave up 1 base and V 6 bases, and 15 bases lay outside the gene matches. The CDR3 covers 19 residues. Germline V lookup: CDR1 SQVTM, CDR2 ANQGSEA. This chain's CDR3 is CSVLRSTGTGASGANVLTF. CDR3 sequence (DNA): TGCAGCGTATTGAGGTCGACCGGGACAGGGGCGTCTGGGGCCAACGTCCTGACTTTC.

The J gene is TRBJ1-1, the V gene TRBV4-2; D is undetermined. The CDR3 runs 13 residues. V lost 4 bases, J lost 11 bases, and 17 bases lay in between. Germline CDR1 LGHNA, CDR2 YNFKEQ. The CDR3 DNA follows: TGTGCCAGCAGCCGCGGACTAGCCGAGGAGGCTTTCTTT. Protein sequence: CASSRGLAEEAFF.